This T cell receptor beta chain came from a study of blood T cell repertoires in COVID-19. Original handling: Amplification of reference gene primers provided the estimated nucleated cell counts. Libraries were prepared by immunoSEQ multiplex PCR; TCRdb keeps only in-frame clonotypes and omits some of them. Clone size and V and J calls were adopted from that table, with D and trimming inferred from the DNA. Among approximately 98,000 clones listed, 65% to 80% were seen once. In regard to this clone: Other DNA sequences in the same sample also yield this CDR3.

Germline assignment: CDR1 SGDLS and CDR2 YYNGEE. Losses at the gene ends were 0 bases for V and 5 bases for J; bases not matched to a gene: 5. CDR3 length equals 15 residues. The receptor comes from a woman between 35 and 50 years old with acute or convalescent COVID-19. Sequencing used peripheral blood. The J gene is TRBJ1-1, the V gene TRBV9; 9 bases line up with TRBD1. CDR3 protein: CASSVAGTGHTEAFF. CDR3 nucleotides: TGTGCCAGCAGCGTAGCCGGGACAGGGCATACTGAAGCTTTCTTT.